The 26 T cell receptor beta chains presented below share a single source sample, sequenced in a study of shared clonotypes between healthy human individuals. TCRdb's copy holds only in-frame clones and misses some; the assay was immunoSEQ multiplex PCR. The table lists roughly 1.4 million clones, about 98.5% of them singletons. Sequenced input: naive CD4+ T cells sorted from blood. The subset denotes: CD45RA+ positively selected. The receptors derive from a man younger than 45 in good health.

The chain has TRBV14 and TRBJ2-5; D might be TRBD1 or TRBD2, each matching 5 bases. The germline V gene encodes CDR1 SGHDN and CDR2 FVKESK. Trimming cost V 5 bases and J 5 bases, with 15 bases left between them. The CDR3 is 14 residues long. CDR3 in amino acids: CASSTRDAWETQYF. CDR3 sequence (DNA): TGTGCCAGCAGCACCCGGGACGCTTGGGAGACCCAGTACTTC.

The CDR3 loop reads CASSLGPQPQHF. CDR3 sequence (DNA): TGTGCCAGCAGTCTCGGACCTCAGCCCCAGCATTTT. This chain joins TRBV6-1 and TRBJ1-5; D remains unclear. This CDR3 is built from 12 residues. V dropped 5 bases and J dropped 6 bases, with 8 bases sitting between them. The germline V gene has CDR1 MNHNS and CDR2 SASEGT.

Here the CDR3 reads CASSKQGGSYEQYF. The CDR3 coding sequence is TGTGCCAGCAGCAAACAGGGAGGGTCCTACGAGCAGTACTTC. V usage is TRBV7-9 and J usage is TRBJ2-7, with D possibly being TRBD2 (7 bases). Germline CDR1 SEHNR, CDR2 FQNEAQ (reference sequence). The germline V and J ends were trimmed by 5 bases and 1 base, with 12 bases remaining between them. This CDR3 has 14 amino acids.

This chain joins TRBV11-2 and TRBJ2-7; 7 bases map to TRBD2. This CDR3 comprises 13 residues. Germline CDR1 SGHAT, CDR2 FQNNGV. The J segment lost 10 bases and the V segment lost 3 bases, leaving 9 bases of the junction unmatched. The CDR3 nucleotides read TGTGCCAGCAGCTTCCCGGGAGGCACGGATCAGTACTTC. Its protein product is CASSFPGGTDQYF. Supplemented by reference TRBV11-2 and TRBJ2-7, the full variable domain reads EAGVAQSPRYKIIEKRQSVAFWCNPISGHATLYWYQQILGQGPKLLIQFQNNGVVDDSQLPKDRFSAERLKGVDSTLKIQPAKLEDSAVYLCASSFPGGTDQYFGPGTRLTVT.

This chain joins TRBV21-1 and TRBJ2-7. TRBV21-1 is a pseudogene. CDR3 length: 13 amino acids. The CDR3 DNA sequence: TGTGCCAGCAGGAATGGGATTTCATACGAGCAGTACTTC. This encodes CASRNGISYEQYF.

This clone appeared once. The chain recombines TRBV7-6 with TRBJ2-3; D gene ambiguous. Germline assignment: CDR1 SGHVS and CDR2 FNYEAQ. CDR3 length equals 13 residues. Trimming stripped 1 base from V and 1 base from J, with 3 bases between. DNA for the CDR3: TGTGCCAGCAGCTTAGACGGCACAGATACGCAGTATTTT. Translation gives CASSLDGTDTQYF. Drawing the rest from reference TRBV7-6 and TRBJ2-3, the complete variable domain is GAGVSQSPRYKVTKRGQDVALRCDPISGHVSLYWYRQALGQGPEFLTYFNYEAQQDKSGLPNDRFSAERPEGSISTLTIQRTEQRDSAMYRCASSLDGTDTQYFGPGTRLTVL.

The V call is TRBV27, the J call TRBJ2-7; D possibly matches TRBD1 or TRBD2 (5 bases each). With 2 bases removed from V and 4 bases from J, the gap between germline ends came to 15 bases. The CDR3 is 15 amino acids. Germline values: CDR1 MNHEY, CDR2 SMNVEV (reference sequence). The CDR3, as DNA: TGTGCCAGCAGTTTAAGGGCCGGGACCCTTTACGAGCAGTACTTC. Its protein product is CASSLRAGTLYEQYF.

The gene calls are TRBV7-2 and TRBJ2-3; possible D gene TRBD1, 5 bases. Germline V gives CDR1 SGHTA, CDR2 FQGNSA. The CDR3 totals 15 residues. Trimming took 5 bases from V and 4 from J, leaving 16 bases between them. The CDR3 loop is CASSPQSGLSDTQYF. The CDR3 DNA follows: TGTGCCAGCAGCCCCCAGTCAGGGTTATCAGATACGCAGTATTTT.

As to this clone: This CDR3 is also generated by other DNA sequences in the sample. The rearrangement uses TRBV5-5 and TRBJ2-7; D not resolved. Deletions cut 3 bases from V and 0 bases from J, with 4 bases between. The CDR3 totals 12 residues. Germline values: CDR1 SGHKS, CDR2 YYEKEE (reference sequence). Here the CDR3 DNA reads TGTGCCAGCAGCTCCCCCTCCTACGAGCAGTACTTC. It yields the protein CASSSPSYEQYF.

The gene calls are TRBV7-6 and TRBJ2-2, with 10 bases matching TRBD2. The CDR3 extends over 15 amino acids. CDR1 and CDR2 (germline): SGHVS, FNYEAQ. V shed 4 bases and J 5 bases; nucleotides not matched to a gene: 4. The CDR3 bases are TGTGCCAGCAGCTCAAAGCGGGAGGGTACCGGGGAGCTGTTTTTT. Translation gives CASSSKREGTGELFF.

The chain carries TRBV5-1 and TRBJ1-4; the match to TRBD1 covers 7 bases. With V trimmed by 5 bases and J by 5 bases, 3 bases remained unmatched. Looked up from germline, CDR1 is SGHRS and CDR2 is YFSETQ. The CDR3 has 13 residues. The CDR3 loop is CASRGQVNEKLFF. CDR3 coding DNA: TGCGCCAGCAGAGGACAGGTGAATGAAAAACTGTTTTTT.

CDR3 DNA sequence: TGCAGCACACGGTGGACAGGCGGGACAGATACGCAGTATTTT. Its protein product is CSTRWTGGTDTQYF. The chain employs TRBV29-1 and TRBJ2-3, with TRBD1 identical over 7 bases. Trimming removed 8 bases from V and 3 bases from J; junction bases left unmatched: 11. Germline CDR1 reads SQVTM; CDR2 reads ANQGSEA. This CDR3 has 14 residues.

This chain connects TRBV28 to TRBJ2-6; 7 bases are shared with TRBD1. CDR1 and CDR2 from the germline V gene are MDHEN and SYDVKM. V lost 8 bases, J lost 0 bases, and 16 bases stayed unmatched. This CDR3 comprises 19 residues. The CDR3 loop is CASRPSFTGAGSGANVLTF. CDR3 nucleotides: TGTGCCAGCCGCCCCTCATTCACAGGGGCCGGCTCTGGGGCCAACGTCCTGACTTTC.

This chain links TRBV28 with TRBJ2-7, with D unclear. Looked up from germline, CDR1 is MDHEN and CDR2 is SYDVKM. The length of the CDR3 is 13 residues. V dropped 6 bases and J dropped 2 bases, with 11 bases sitting between them. The CDR3 reads CASSRAPTYEQYF. In nucleotides, the CDR3 is TGTGCCAGCAGCCGGGCCCCTACCTACGAGCAGTACTTC. Full variable domain (missing parts from reference TRBV28 and TRBJ2-7): DVKVTQSSRYLVKRTGEKVFLECVQDMDHENMFWYRQDPGLGLRLIYFSYDVKMKEKGDIPEGYSVSREKKERFSLILESASTNQTSMYLCASSRAPTYEQYFGPGTRLTVT.

This chain uses TRBV18 with TRBJ2-7; the D gene is possibly TRBD2 (5 bases). Germline CDR1 reads KGHSH; CDR2 reads LQKENI. Trimming took 2 bases from V and 9 from J, leaving 17 bases between them. The CDR3 runs to 14 residues. CDR3 nucleotides: TGTGCCAGCTCACCAGCGGTTGGCCTCCGGGGGCAGTACTTC. It codes for CASSPAVGLRGQYF. The entire variable domain, with the rest obtained from reference TRBV18 and TRBJ2-7, is as follows: NAGVMQNPRHLVRRRGQEARLRCSPMKGHSHVYWYRQLPEEGLKFMVYLQKENIIDESGMPKERFSAEFPKEGPSILRIQQVVRGDSAAYFCASSPAVGLRGQYFGPGTRLTVT.

This chain links TRBV13 with TRBJ2-1; possibly TRBD2 for D (5 bases). CDR1 is PRHDT and CDR2 is FYEKMQ in the germline V gene (reference sequence). The CDR3 has 19 residues. With 8 bases removed from V and 10 bases from J, the gap between germline ends came to 36 bases. The CDR3 nucleotides read TGTGCCAGCGACCTCCTAGCTGGTGGGCGCGGGTGGGAGCGTGACGAGCAGTTCTTC. Its protein product is CASDLLAGGRGWERDEQFF.

This rearrangement joins TRBV5-1 to TRBJ2-3, with 7 bases that match TRBD1. Unmatched junction bases numbered 5, after V lost 0 bases and J lost 4 bases. The CDR3 extends over 15 amino acids. Germline-derived CDR1 and CDR2 are SGHRS and YFSETQ. The CDR3 DNA reads TGCGCCAGCAGCTTGGATTTACAGGGGCCAGATACGCAGTATTTT. Encoded protein: CASSLDLQGPDTQYF.

This clone was recorded only once. This sequence joins TRBV25-1 and TRBJ1-4; the D is unclear. Trimming cost V 8 bases and J 8 bases, with 12 bases left between them. CDR3 length: 12 residues. Germline lookup yields CDR1 MGHDK and CDR2 SYGVNS. The CDR3 DNA is TGTGCCAGCTCGACCCGTGGAGAAAAACTGTTTTTT. It encodes CASSTRGEKLFF.

This clone showed up just once. V and J are TRBV6-1 and TRBJ1-4; no clear D gene. V lost 3 bases, J lost 16 bases, and 12 bases lay in between. CDR3 size: 11 residues. CDR1 is MNHNS, CDR2 SASEGT, per germline. CDR3 residues: CASSDPRLRFF. The CDR3 nucleotides are TGTGCCAGCAGTGACCCCAGGCTTAGGTTTTTT.

The gene calls are TRBV28 and TRBJ1-5; no firm D call. CDR1 MDHEN and CDR2 SYDVKM come from the germline V gene. The CDR3 has 13 residues. V was trimmed by 0 bases and J by 7 bases, leaving 7 bases between them. The CDR3 region has the DNA TGTGCCAGCAGTTTATGGGGTCCCCAGCCCCAGCATTTT. Translated, it gives CASSLWGPQPQHF.

In this sample, this clone turned up once. The rearrangement joins TRBV27 to TRBJ2-7; 8 bases line up with TRBD2. The trim removed 0 bases at V and 0 bases at J, leaving 4 bases unmatched. Germline-derived CDR1 and CDR2 are MNHEY and SMNVEV (reference sequence). The CDR3 extends over 16 amino acids. CDR3 nucleotides: TGTGCCAGCAGTTTATCGCGGACTAGCACCTCCTACGAGCAGTACTTC. It specifies CASSLSRTSTSYEQYF.

Written as DNA, the CDR3 is TGTGCCAGCAGCTTAGGATCAGGGTGGAGGAATGAGCAGTTCTTC. The encoded protein is CASSLGSGWRNEQFF. The chain is built from TRBV7-6 and TRBJ2-1; D may match TRBD1 or TRBD2 (5 bases each). CDR1 is SGHVS, CDR2 FNYEAQ, per germline. This CDR3 contains 15 residues. V lost 1 base to trimming and J lost 7 bases, with 14 bases between them.

The chain has TRBV27 and TRBJ2-2; the match to TRBD2 covers 11 bases. The V segment lost 3 bases and the J segment 1 base; nucleotides outside the gene matches: 7. Germline values: CDR1 MNHEY, CDR2 SMNVEV (reference sequence). The CDR3 is 18 amino acids. The CDR3 nucleotides read TGTGCCAGCAGTTTCTACCAACTAGCGGGAGAGAACACCGGGGAGCTGTTTTTT. Translating gives CASSFYQLAGENTGELFF.

The chain couples TRBV2 to TRBJ2-3; no firm D call. This CDR3 comprises 16 residues. V lost 1 base and J lost 2, with 13 bases in between. Germline V gives CDR1 SNHLY, CDR2 FYNNEI. The CDR3 reads CASSEVHITATDTQYF. The CDR3 DNA is TGTGCCAGCAGTGAAGTTCATATTACGGCCACAGATACGCAGTATTTT.

CDR3 coding DNA: TGTGCCAGCAGTCGAACCGGGACAGGATCTTACAATGAGCAGTTCTTC. Translating it yields CASSRTGTGSYNEQFF. The gene calls are TRBV6-4 and TRBJ2-1; 8 bases map to TRBD1. The CDR3 consists of 16 residues. V dropped 5 bases and J dropped 4; count of bases not matched to a gene: 10. Per the germline V gene, CDR1 is MRHNA and CDR2 is SNTAGT.

The chain is built from TRBV11-2 and TRBJ2-2; D is unresolved. Deletions cut 5 bases from V and 8 bases from J, with 21 bases between. The CDR3 has 16 amino acids. Germline-derived CDR1 and CDR2 are SGHAT and FQNNGV. Here the CDR3 reads CASSHIGRKGSGELFF. As DNA, the CDR3 is TGTGCCAGCAGCCACATTGGACGAAAAGGATCAGGGGAGCTGTTTTTT.